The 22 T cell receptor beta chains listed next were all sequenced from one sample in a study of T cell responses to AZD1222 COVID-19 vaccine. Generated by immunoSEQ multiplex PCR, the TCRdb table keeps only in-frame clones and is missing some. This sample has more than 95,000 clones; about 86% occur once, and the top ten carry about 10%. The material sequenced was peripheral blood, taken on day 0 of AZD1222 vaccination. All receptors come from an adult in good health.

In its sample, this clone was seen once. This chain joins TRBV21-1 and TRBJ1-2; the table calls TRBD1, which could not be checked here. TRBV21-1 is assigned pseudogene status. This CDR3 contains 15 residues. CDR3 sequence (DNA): TGTGCCAGCACTCGTCCGGGACACACTATCTATGGCTACACCTTC. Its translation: CASTRPGHTIYGYTF.

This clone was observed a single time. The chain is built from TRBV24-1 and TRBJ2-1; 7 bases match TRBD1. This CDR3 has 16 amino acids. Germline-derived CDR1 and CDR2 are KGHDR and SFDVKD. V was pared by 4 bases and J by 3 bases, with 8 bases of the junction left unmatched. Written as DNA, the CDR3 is TGTGCCACCAGTGACTCGACAGGGTCTAACTACAATGAGCAGTTCTTC. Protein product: CATSDSTGSNYNEQFF.

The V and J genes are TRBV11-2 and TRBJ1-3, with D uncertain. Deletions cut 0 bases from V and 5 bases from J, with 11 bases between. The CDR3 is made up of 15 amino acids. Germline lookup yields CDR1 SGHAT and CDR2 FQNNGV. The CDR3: CASSLDRAKRNTIYF. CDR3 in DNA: TGTGCCAGCAGCTTAGATCGGGCAAAGAGAAACACCATATATTTT.

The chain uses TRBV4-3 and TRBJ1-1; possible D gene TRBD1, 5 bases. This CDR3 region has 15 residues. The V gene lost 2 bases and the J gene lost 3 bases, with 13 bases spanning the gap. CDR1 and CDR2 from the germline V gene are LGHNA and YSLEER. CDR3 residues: CASSQHSRGYTEAFF. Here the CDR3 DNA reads TGCGCCAGCAGCCAACATTCACGGGGGTACACTGAAGCTTTCTTT.

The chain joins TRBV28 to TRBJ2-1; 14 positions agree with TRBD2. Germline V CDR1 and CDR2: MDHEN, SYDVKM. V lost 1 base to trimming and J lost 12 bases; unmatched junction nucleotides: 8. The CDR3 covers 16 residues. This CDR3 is CASSLFHGTSGSRQFF. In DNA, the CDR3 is TGTGCCAGCAGTTTATTCCATGGGACTAGCGGGAGTAGGCAGTTCTTC.

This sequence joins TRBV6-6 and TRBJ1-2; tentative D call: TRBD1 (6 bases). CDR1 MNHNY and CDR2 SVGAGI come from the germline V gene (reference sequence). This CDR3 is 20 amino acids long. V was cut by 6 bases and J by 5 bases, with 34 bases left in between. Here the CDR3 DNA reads TGTGCCAGCAGCCGCAACGTACCGGGGGCAGGCCACCGATCGTTATATGGCTACACCTTC. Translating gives CASSRNVPGAGHRSLYGYTF.

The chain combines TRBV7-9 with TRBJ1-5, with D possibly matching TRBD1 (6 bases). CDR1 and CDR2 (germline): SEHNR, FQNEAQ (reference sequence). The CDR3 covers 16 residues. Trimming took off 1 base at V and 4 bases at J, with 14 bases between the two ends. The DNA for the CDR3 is TGTGCCAGCAGCTTAGAGGGGGGAGCTCTGAATCAGCCCCAGCATTTT. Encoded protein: CASSLEGGALNQPQHF.

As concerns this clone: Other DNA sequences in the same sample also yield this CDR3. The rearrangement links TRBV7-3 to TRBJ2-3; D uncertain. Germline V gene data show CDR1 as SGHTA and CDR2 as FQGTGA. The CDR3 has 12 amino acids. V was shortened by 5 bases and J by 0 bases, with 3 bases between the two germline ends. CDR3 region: CASSPSTDTQYF. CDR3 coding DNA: TGTGCCAGCAGCCCGAGCACAGATACGCAGTATTTT.

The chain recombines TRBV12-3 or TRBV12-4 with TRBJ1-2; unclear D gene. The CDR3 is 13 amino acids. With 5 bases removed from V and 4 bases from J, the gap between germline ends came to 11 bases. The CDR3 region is CASSQEEIYGYTF. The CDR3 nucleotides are TGTGCCAGCAGTCAGGAGGAGATCTATGGCTACACCTTC.

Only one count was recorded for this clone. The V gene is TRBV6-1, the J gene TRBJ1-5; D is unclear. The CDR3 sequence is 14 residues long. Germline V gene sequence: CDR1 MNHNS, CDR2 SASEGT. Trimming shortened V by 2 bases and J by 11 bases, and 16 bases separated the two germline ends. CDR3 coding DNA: TGTGCCAGCAGTGAAATCGATACCCCTTGGACCCAGCATTTT. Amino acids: CASSEIDTPWTQHF.

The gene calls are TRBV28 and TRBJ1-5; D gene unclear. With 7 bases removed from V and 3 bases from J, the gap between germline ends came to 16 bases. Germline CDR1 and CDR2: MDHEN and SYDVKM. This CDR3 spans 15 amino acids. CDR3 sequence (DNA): TGTGCCAGCACCCTAGTGGGCAGTTACAATCAGCCCCAGCATTTT. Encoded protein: CASTLVGSYNQPQHF.

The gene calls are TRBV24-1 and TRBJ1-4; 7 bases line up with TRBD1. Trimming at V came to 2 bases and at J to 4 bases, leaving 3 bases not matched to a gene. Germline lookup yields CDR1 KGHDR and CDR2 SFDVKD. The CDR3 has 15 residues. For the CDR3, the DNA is TGTGCCACCAGTGATTCCACAGGGGATAATGAAAAACTGTTTTTT. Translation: CATSDSTGDNEKLFF.

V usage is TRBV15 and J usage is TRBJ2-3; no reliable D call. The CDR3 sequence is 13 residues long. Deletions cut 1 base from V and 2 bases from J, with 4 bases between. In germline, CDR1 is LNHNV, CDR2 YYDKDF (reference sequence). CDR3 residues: CATSRAITDTQYF. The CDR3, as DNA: TGTGCCACCAGCAGAGCTATCACAGATACGCAGTATTTT.

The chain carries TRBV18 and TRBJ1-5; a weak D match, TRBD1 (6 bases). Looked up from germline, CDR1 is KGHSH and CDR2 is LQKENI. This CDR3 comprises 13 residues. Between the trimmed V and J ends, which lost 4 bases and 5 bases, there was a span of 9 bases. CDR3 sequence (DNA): TGTGCCAGCTCACTGGACAGTCATCAGCCCCAGCATTTT. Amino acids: CASSLDSHQPQHF. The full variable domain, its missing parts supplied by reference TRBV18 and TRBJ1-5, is NAGVMQNPRHLVRRRGQEARLRCSPMKGHSHVYWYRQLPEEGLKFMVYLQKENIIDESGMPKERFSAEFPKEGPSILRIQQVVRGDSAAYFCASSLDSHQPQHFGDGTRLSIL.

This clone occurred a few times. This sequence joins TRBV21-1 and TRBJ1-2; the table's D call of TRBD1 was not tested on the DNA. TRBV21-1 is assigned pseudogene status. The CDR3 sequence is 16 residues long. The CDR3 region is CASTAEGDRADYGYTF. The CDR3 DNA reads TGTGCCAGCACTGCCGAAGGGGACAGGGCGGACTATGGCTACACCTTC.

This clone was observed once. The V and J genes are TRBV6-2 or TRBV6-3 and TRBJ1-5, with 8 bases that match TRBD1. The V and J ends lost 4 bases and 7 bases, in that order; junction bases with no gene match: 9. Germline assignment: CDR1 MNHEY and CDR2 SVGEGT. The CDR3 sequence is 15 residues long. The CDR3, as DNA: TGTGCCAGCAGTTCCCTCCACAGGGGGTTCCAGCCCCAGCATTTT. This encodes CASSSLHRGFQPQHF.

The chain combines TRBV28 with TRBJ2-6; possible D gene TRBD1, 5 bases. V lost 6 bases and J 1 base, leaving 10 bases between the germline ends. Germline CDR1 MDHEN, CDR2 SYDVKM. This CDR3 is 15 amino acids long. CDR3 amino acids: CASSSQGSGANVLTF. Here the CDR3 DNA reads TGTGCCAGCAGCTCGCAGGGATCTGGGGCCAACGTCCTGACTTTC. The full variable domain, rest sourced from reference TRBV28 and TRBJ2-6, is DVKVTQSSRYLVKRTGEKVFLECVQDMDHENMFWYRQDPGLGLRLIYFSYDVKMKEKGDIPEGYSVSREKKERFSLILESASTNQTSMYLCASSSQGSGANVLTFGAGSRLTVL.

The CDR3 sequence is CASSASDRAVQPQHF. CDR3 nucleotides: TGTGCCAGCAGTGCCTCGGACAGGGCCGTCCAGCCCCAGCATTTT. The gene calls are TRBV25-1 and TRBJ1-5, with TRBD1 matching 8 bases. Germline CDR1 MGHDK, CDR2 SYGVNS. V trimming: 4 bases; J trimming: 7 bases; junction bases outside the gene matches: 9. CDR3 length equals 15 residues. The full variable domain, in which reference TRBV25-1 and TRBJ1-5 provide the parts outside the CDR3, is EADIYQTPRYLVIGTGKKITLECSQTMGHDKMYWYQQDPGMELHLIHYSYGVNSTEKGDLSSESTVSRIRTEHFPLTLESARPSHTSQYLCASSASDRAVQPQHFGDGTRLSIL.

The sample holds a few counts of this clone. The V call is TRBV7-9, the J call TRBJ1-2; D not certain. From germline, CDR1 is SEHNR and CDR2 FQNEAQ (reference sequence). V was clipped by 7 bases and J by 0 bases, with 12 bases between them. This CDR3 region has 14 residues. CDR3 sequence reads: CASTESAANYGYTF. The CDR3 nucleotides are TGTGCCAGCACCGAGTCAGCGGCTAACTATGGCTACACCTTC.

The CDR3 nucleotides read TGTGCCAGCAGCCTCCCGGAGTTAGCCGAGCAGTACTTC. Its translation is CASSLPELAEQYF. The V call is TRBV12-3 or TRBV12-4, the J call TRBJ2-7; no definite D call. Trimming left V 6 bases short and J 6 bases short, with 15 bases between. CDR3 size: 13 residues.

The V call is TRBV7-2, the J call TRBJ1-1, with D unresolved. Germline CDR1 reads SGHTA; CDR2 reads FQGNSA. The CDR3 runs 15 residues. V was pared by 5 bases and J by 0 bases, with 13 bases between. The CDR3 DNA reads TGTGCCAGCAGCCCTTTCGAGGGCATGAACACTGAAGCTTTCTTT. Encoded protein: CASSPFEGMNTEAFF.

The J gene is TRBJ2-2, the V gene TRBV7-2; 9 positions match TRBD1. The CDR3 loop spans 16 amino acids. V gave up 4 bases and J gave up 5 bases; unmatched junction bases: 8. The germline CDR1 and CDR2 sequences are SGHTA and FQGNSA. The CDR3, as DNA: TGTGCCAGCAGCTCCACAGGGGGCCGAAGGACCGGGGAGCTGTTTTTT. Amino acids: CASSSTGGRRTGELFF.